This paragraph covers one T cell receptor (beta chain) sequence. This record comes from a study of control samples from healthy donors and cancer patients. Measured with immunoSEQ multiplex PCR; TCRdb has only the in-frame clones, and not every one. The profile shows about 130,000 clones, around 90% of them singletons. In germline, CDR1 is SGHAT, CDR2 FQNNGV. This CDR3 has 15 residues. Trimming shortened V by 5 bases and J by 5 bases, and 13 bases separated the two germline ends. The receptor was derived from a young man in good health. This chain connects TRBV11-2 to TRBJ1-6, with a possible D match to TRBD1 (6 bases). The sequencing sample was made of blood. This chain's CDR3 is CASSPSRQDNSPLHF. DNA of the CDR3: TGTGCCAGCAGCCCTTCTCGACAGGATAATTCACCCCTCCACTTT.